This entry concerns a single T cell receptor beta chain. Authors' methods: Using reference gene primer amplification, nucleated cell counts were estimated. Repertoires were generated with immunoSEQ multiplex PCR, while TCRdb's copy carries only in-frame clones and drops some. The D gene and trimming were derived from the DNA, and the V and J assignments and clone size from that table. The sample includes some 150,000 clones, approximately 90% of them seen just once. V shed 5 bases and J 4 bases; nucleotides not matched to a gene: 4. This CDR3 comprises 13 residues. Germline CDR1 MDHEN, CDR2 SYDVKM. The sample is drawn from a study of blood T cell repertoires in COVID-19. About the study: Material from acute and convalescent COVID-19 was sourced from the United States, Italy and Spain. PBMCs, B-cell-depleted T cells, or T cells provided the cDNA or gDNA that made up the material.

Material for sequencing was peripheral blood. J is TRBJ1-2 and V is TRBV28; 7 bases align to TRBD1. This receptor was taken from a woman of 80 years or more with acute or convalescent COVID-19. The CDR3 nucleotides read TGTGCCAGCAGTCGGACAGGCACCTATGGCTACACCTTC. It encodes CASSRTGTYGYTF.